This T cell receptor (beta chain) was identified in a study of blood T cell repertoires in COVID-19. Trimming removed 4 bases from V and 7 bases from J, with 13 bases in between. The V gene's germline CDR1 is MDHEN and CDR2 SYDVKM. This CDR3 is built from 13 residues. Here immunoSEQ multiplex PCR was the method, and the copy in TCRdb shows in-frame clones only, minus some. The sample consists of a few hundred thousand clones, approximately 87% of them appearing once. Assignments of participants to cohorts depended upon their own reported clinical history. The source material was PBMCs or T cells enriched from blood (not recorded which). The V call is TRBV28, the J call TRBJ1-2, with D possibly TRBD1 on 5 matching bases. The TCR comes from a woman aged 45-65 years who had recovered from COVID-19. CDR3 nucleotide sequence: TGTGCCAGCAGTTCCGGATTTAGGGGTGGCTACACCTTC. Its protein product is CASSSGFRGGYTF.